This TCR beta chain was identified in a study of blood T cell repertoires in COVID-19 (dated by TCRdb to 2018 to 2021). Broadly, across the study: Samples from collaborators originated in the United States, Italy and Spain and spanned both the acute and convalescent phases of COVID-19. The repertoires were released in a freely available public database meant as a resource for research on the immune response to SARS-CoV-2. The prospective study material was composed of cDNA or gDNA derived from T cells, B-cell-depleted T cells, or PBMCs. The sample metadata nearly always contained a de-identified subject ID, COVID-19 status, age in years and sex. Samples were obtained from the ongoing ImmuneRACE study (first 160 participants) and from 1,254 subjects provided by 6 global collaborators. HLA class I and class II types, where available, came from metadata supplied by the sample provider rather than from assay-based typing. Subjects who had been exposed to COVID-19, were actively infected with it, or had recovered from it provided the deeply sampled blood TCRbeta repertoires that made up the dataset.

What the study reported, not specific to this receptor: The amount of clinical and demographic metadata varied by source and participant and was provided uncurated.

Samples from volunteer blood donors who had recovered from COVID-19 were contributed by a second Seattle source. Collaborating institutions collected whole blood in K2EDTA tubes following their own protocols. For TCRbeta analysis, collaborators shipped samples as frozen whole blood, isolated PBMCs, or DNA extracted from either of those sample types. Via the germline V gene, CDR1 is SGHRS and CDR2 YFSETQ. From the cysteine up to the phenylalanine, the CDR3 has a length of 14 residues. The retained sequence is limited to the CDR3, 42 bases, with the frame set at the first base. Trimming takes 2 bases off V and 6 bases off J; junction bases not matched to a gene: 6. About this clone itself: Its cognate antigen has yet to be identified. Base quality data are lacking; no much larger clone is found one base away.

TCRbeta CDR3 regions were amplified from genomic DNA by means of the immunoSEQ Assay, a bias-controlled multiplex PCR. On the authors' methods: The number of nucleated cells in each sample was estimated from the amplification of reference gene primers within the assay. To quantify the absolute abundance of each unique TCRbeta CDR3 rearrangement, sequence reads were collapsed and filtered. For each sample, productive Simpson clonality was calculated by taking the square root of Simpson's diversity index across productive rearrangements. Entries here come from immuneACCESS through TCRdb and include only in-frame sequences with V and J called. Some clones fail to appear in such tables; in the studies checked, an unresolved V gene covers under half of the shortfall, and the cause of the remainder is unknown. The D gene and trimming were derived from the DNA, and the V and J assignments and clone size from that table. The sample has around 260,000 clones on record, around four fifths of them singletons. The ten largest account for 4.6% of the sample.

This chain joins TRBV5-1 to TRBJ2-7; 9 junctional bases match TRBD1. Sequences were obtained from peripheral blood. The sequence came from a man aged 60-69 years who had recovered from COVID-19. This receptor has the CDR3 CASSFTTGGGEQYF. The nucleotides read TGCGCCAGCAGCTTTACTACAGGGGGCGGCGAGCAGTACTTC.